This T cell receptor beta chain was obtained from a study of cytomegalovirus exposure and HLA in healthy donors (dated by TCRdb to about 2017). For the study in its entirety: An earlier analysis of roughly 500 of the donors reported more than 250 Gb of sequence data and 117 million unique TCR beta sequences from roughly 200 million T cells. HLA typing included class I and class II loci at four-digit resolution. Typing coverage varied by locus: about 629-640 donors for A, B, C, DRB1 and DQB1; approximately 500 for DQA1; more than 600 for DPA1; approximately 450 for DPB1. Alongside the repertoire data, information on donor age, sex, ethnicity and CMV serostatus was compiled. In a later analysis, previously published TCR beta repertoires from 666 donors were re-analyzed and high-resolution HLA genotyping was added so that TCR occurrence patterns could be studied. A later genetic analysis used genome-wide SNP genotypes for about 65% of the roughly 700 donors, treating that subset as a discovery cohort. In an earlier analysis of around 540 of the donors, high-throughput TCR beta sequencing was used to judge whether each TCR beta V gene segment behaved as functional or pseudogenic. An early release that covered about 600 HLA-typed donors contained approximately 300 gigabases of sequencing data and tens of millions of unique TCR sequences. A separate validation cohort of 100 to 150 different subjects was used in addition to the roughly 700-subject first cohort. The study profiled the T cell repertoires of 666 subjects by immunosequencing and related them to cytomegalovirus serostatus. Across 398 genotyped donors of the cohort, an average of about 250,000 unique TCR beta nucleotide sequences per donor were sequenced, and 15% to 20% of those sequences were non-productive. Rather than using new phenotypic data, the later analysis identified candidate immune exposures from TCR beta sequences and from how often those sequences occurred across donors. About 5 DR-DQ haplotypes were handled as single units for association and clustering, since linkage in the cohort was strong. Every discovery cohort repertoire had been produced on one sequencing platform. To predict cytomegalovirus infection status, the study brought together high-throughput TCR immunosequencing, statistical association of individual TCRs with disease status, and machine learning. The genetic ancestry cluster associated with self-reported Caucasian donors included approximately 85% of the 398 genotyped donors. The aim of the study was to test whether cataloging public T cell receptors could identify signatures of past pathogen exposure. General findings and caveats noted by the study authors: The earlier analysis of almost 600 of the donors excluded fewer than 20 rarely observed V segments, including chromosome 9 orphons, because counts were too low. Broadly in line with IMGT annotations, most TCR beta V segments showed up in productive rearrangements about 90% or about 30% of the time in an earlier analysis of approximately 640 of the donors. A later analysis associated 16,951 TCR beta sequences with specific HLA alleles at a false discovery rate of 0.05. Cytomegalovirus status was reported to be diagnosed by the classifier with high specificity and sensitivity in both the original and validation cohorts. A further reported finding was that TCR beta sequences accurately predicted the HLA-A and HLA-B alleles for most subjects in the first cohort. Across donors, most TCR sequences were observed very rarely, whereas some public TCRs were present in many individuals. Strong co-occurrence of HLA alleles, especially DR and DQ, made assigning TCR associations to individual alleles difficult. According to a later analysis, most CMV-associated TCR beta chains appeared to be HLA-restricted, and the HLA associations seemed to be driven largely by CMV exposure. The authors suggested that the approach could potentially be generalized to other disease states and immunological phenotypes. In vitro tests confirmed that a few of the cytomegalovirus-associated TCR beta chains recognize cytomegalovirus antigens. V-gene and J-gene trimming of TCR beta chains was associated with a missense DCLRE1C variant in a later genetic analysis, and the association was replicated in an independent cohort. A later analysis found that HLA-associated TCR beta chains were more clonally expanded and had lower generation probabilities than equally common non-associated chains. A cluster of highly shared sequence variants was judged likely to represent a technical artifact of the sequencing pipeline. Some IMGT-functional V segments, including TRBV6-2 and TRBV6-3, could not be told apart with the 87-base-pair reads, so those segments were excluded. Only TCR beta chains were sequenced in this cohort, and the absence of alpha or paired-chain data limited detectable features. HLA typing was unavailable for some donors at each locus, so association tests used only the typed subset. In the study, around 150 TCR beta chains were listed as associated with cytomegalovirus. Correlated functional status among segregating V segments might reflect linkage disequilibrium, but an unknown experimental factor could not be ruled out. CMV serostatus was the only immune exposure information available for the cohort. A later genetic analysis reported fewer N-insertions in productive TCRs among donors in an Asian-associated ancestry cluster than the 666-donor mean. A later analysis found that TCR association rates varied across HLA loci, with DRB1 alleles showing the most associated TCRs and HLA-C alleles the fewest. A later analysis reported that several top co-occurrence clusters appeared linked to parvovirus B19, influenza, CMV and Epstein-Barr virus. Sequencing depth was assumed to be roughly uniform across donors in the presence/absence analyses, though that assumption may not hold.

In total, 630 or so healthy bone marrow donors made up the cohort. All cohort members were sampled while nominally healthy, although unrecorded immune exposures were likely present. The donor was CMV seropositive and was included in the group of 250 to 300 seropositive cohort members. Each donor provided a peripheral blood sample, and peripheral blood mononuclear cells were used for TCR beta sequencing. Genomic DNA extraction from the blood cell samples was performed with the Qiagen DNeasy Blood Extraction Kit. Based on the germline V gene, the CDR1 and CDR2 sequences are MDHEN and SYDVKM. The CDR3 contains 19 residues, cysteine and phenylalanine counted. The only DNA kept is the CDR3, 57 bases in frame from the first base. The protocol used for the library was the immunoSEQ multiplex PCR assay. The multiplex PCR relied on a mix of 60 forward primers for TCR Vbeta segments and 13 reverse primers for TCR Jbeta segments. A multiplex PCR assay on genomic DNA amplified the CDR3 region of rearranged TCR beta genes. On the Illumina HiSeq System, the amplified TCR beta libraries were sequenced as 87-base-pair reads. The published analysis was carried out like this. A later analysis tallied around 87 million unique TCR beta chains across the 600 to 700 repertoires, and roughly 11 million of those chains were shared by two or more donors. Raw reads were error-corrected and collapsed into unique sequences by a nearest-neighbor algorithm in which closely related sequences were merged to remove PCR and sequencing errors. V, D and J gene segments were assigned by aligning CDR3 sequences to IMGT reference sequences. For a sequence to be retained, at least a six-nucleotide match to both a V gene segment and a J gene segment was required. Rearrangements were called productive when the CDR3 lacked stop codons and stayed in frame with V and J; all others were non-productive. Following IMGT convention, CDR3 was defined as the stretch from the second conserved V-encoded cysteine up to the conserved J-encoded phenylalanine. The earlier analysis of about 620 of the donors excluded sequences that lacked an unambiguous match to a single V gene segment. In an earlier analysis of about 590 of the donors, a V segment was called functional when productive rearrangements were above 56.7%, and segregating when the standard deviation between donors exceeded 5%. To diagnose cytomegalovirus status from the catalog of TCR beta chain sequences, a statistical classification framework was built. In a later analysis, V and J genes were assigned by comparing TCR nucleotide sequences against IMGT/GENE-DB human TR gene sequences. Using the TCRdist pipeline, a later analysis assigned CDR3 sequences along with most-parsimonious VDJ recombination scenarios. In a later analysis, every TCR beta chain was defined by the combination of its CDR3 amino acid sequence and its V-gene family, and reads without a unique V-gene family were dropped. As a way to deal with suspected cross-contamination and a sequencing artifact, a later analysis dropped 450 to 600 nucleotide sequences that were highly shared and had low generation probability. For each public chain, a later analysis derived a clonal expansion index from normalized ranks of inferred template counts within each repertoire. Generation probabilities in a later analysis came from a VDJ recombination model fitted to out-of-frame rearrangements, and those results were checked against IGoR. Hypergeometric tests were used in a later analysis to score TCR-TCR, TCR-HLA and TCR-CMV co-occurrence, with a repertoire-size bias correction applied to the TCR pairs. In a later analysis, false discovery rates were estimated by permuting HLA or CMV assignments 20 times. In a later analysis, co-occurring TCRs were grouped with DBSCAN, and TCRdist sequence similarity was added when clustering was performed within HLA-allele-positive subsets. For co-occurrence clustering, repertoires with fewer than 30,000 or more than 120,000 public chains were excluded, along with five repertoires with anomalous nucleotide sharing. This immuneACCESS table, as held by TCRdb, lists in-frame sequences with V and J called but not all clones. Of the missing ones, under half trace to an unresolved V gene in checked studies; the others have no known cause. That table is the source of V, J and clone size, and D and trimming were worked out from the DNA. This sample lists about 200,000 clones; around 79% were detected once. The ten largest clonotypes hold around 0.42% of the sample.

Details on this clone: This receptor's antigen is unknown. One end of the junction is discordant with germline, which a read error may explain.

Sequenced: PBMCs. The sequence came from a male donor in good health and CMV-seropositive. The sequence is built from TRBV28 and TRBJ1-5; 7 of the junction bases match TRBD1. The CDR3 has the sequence CASSLSRGVDGVSNQPQHF. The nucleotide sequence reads TGTGCAAGCAGCCTTTCCAGGGGGGTGGATGGGGTCAGCAATCAGCCCCAGCATTTT.